This TCR beta chain was sequenced during a study of blood T cell repertoires in COVID-19. Clones were read by immunoSEQ multiplex PCR, and TCRdb kept only the in-frame ones, dropping some. The top ten clones hold about 15% of a sample with around 68,000 clones, approximately 86% of them seen once. V shed 5 bases and J shed 3 bases, with 17 bases lying between them. The CDR3 runs to 15 residues. In germline, CDR1 is MNHEY, CDR2 SVGAGI. The sequenced sample consisted of peripheral blood. V gene TRBV6-5 combines with J gene TRBJ2-7; weak D call: TRBD1 (6 bases). The sequence was collected from an elderly man with active COVID-19. CDR3 nucleotide sequence: TGTGCCAGCAGTACGTCCGACAGGCCCCTCTACGAGCAGTACTTC. Translation: CASSTSDRPLYEQYF.